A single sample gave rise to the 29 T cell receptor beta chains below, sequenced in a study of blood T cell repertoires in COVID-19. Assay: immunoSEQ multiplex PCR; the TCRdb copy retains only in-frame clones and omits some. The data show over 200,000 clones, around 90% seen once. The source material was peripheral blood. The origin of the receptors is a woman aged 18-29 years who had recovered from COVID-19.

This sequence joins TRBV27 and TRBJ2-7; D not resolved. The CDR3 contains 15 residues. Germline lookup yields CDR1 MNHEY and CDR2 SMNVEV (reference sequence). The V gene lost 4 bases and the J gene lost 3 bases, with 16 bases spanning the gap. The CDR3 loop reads CASSSSGQVYYEQYF. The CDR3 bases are TGTGCCAGCAGTTCCTCTGGGCAGGTTTACTACGAGCAGTACTTC.

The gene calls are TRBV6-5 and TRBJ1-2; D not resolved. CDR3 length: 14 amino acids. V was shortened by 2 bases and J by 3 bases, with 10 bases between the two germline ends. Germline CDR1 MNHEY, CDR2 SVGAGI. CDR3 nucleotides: TGTGCCAGCAGTTACAGAGGGATTGACTATGGCTACACCTTC. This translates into CASSYRGIDYGYTF.

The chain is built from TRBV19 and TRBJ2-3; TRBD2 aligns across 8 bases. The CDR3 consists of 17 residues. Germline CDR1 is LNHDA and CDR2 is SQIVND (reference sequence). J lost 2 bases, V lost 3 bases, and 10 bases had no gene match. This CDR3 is CASSIESGSFNTDTQYF. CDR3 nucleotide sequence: TGTGCCAGTAGTATCGAAAGCGGGAGTTTCAACACAGATACGCAGTATTTT.

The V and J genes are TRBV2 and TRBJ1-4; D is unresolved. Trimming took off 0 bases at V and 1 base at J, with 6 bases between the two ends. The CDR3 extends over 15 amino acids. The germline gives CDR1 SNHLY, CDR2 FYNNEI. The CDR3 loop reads CASSEALGTNEKLFF. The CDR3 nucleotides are TGTGCCAGCAGTGAAGCGCTAGGAACTAATGAAAAACTGTTTTTT. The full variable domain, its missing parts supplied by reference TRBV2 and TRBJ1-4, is EPEVTQTPSHQVTQMGQEVILRCVPISNHLYFYWYRQILGQKVEFLVSFYNNEISEKSEIFDDQFSVERPDGSNFTLKIRSTKLEDSAMYFCASSEALGTNEKLFFGSGTQLSVL.

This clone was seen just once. The CDR3 protein is CASSSPTSGSSYNEQFF. The CDR3 DNA sequence: TGTGCCAGCAGCTCCCCGACTAGCGGGTCTTCCTACAATGAGCAGTTCTTC. The chain carries TRBV7-3 and TRBJ2-1, with 10 bases matching TRBD2. Trimming at V came to 4 bases and at J to 1 base, leaving 7 bases not matched to a gene. The CDR3 length is 17 residues. Germline CDR1 reads SGHTA; CDR2 reads FQGTGA.

This CDR3 reads CASSISGGGTEAFF. For the CDR3, the DNA is TGTGCCAGTAGTATTTCGGGGGGGGGCACTGAAGCTTTCTTT. The chain recombines TRBV19 with TRBJ1-1; D perhaps matches TRBD1 (5 bases). V was clipped by 3 bases and J by 4 bases, with 12 bases between them. Germline CDR1 is LNHDA and CDR2 is SQIVND (reference sequence). The length of the CDR3 is 14 residues.

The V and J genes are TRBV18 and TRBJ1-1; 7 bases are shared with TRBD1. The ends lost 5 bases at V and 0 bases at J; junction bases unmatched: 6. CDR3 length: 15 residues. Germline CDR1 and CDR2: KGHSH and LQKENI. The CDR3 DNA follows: TGTGCCAGCTCATTGGGGACAGTGATGAACACTGAAGCTTTCTTT. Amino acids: CASSLGTVMNTEAFF. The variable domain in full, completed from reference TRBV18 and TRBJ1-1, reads NAGVMQNPRHLVRRRGQEARLRCSPMKGHSHVYWYRQLPEEGLKFMVYLQKENIIDESGMPKERFSAEFPKEGPSILRIQQVVRGDSAAYFCASSLGTVMNTEAFFGQGTRLTVV.

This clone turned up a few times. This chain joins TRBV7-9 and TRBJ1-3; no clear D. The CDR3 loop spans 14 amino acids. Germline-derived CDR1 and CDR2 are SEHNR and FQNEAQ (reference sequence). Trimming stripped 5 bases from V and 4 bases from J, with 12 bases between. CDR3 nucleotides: TGTGCCAGCAGCAATGGTGCTAGGGGAAACACCATATATTTT. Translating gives CASSNGARGNTIYF.

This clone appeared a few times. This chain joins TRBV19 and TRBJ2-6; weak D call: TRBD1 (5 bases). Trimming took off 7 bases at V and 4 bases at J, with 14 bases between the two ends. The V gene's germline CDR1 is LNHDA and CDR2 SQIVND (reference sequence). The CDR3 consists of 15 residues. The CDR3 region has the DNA TGTGCCAGTACGCAGGGTAGGGCCGGGGCCAACGTCCTGACTTTC. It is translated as CASTQGRAGANVLTF.

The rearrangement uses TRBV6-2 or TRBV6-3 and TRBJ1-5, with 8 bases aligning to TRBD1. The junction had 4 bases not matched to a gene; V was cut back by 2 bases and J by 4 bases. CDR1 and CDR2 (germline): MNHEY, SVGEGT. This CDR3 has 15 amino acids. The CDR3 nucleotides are TGTGCCAGCAGTTACCAGGGGGCAAGAAATCAGCCCCAGCATTTT. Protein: CASSYQGARNQPQHF.

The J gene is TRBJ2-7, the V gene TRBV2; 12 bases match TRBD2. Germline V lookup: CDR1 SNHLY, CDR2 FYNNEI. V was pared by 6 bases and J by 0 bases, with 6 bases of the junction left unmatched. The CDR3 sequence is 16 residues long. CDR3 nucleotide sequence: TGTGCCAGCAGACTCAGGACTAGCGGGACCTCCTACGAGCAGTACTTC. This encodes CASRLRTSGTSYEQYF.

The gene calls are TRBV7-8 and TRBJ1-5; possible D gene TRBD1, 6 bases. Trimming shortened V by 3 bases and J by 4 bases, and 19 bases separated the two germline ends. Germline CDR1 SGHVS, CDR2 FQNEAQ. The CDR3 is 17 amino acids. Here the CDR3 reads CASSFGQLPPINQPQHF. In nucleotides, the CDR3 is TGTGCCAGCAGCTTTGGACAGCTCCCCCCCATAAATCAGCCCCAGCATTTT.

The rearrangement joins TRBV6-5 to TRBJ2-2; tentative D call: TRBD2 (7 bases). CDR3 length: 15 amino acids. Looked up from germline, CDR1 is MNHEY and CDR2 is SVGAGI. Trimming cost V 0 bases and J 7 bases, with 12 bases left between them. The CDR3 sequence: CASSYSKGGVGELFF. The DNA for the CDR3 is TGTGCCAGCAGTTACTCGAAGGGGGGGGTCGGGGAGCTGTTTTTT.

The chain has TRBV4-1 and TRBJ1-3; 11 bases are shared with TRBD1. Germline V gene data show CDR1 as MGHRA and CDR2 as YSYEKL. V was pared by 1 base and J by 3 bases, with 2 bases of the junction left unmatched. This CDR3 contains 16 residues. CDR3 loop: CASSQGTGGYGNTIYF. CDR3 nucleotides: TGCGCCAGCAGCCAAGGGACAGGGGGCTATGGAAACACCATATATTTT.

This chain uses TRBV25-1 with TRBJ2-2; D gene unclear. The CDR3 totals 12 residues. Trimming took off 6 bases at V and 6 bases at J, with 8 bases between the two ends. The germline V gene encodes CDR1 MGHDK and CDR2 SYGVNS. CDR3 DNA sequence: TGTGCCAGCAGCTCTAGTCCCGGGGAGCTGTTTTTT. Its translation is CASSSSPGELFF.

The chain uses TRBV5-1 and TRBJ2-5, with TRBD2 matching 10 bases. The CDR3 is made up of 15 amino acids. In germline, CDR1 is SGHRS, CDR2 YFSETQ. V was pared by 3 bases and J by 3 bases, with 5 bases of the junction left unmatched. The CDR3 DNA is TGCGCCAGCAGCTATGCTAGCGGGAGTAAAGAGACCCAGTACTTC. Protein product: CASSYASGSKETQYF.

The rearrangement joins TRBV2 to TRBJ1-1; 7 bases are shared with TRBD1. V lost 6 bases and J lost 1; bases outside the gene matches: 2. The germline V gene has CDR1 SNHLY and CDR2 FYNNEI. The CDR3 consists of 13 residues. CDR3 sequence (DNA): TGTGCCAGCAGGGGACAGCCGAACACTGAAGCTTTCTTT. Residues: CASRGQPNTEAFF. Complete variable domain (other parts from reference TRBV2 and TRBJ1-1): EPEVTQTPSHQVTQMGQEVILRCVPISNHLYFYWYRQILGQKVEFLVSFYNNEISEKSEIFDDQFSVERPDGSNFTLKIRSTKLEDSAMYFCASRGQPNTEAFFGQGTRLTVV.

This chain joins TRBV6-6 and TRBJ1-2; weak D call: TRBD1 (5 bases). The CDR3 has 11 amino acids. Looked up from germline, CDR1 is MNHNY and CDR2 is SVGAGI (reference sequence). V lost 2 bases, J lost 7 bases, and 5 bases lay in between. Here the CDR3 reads CASSYGAGYTF. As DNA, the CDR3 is TGTGCCAGCAGTTACGGGGCTGGCTACACCTTC.

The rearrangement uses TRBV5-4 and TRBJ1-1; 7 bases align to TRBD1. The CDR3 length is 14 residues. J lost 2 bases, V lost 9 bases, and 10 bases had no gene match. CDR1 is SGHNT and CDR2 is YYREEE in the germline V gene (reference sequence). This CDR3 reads CATYPRTGNTEAFF. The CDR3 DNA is TGTGCCACTTACCCTAGGACAGGTAACACTGAAGCTTTCTTT.

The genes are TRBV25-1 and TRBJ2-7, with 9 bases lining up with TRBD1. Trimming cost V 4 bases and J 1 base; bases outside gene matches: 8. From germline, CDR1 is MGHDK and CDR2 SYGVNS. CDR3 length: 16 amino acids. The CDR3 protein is CASSGTGQGGSYEQYF. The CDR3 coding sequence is TGTGCCAGCAGTGGAACGGGACAGGGTGGGTCCTACGAGCAGTACTTC.

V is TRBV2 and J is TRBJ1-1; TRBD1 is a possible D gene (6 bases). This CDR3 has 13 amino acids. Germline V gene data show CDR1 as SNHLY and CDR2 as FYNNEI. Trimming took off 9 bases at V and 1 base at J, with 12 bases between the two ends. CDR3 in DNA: TGTGCCAGTACCAGGGGTGAGAACACTGAAGCTTTCTTT. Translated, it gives CASTRGENTEAFF.

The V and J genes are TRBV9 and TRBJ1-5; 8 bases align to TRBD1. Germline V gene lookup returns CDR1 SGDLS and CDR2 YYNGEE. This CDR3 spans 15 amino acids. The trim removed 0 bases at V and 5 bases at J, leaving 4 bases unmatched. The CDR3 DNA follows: TGTGCCAGCAGCGTAGCGACAGGGGCGGATCAGCCCCAGCATTTT. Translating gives CASSVATGADQPQHF.

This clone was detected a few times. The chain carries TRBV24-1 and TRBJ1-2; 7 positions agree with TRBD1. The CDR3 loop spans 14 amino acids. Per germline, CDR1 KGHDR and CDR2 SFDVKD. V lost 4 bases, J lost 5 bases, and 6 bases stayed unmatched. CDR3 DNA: TGTGCCACCAGTGACGGCGGGACAGCGTATGGCTACACCTTC. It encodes CATSDGGTAYGYTF.

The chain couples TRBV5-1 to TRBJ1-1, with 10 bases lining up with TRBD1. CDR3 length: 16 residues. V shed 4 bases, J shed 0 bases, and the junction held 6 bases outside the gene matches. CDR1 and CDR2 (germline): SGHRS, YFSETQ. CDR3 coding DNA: TGCGCCAGCAGCCCCGGGACAGGGGTGGTGAACACTGAAGCTTTCTTT. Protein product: CASSPGTGVVNTEAFF.

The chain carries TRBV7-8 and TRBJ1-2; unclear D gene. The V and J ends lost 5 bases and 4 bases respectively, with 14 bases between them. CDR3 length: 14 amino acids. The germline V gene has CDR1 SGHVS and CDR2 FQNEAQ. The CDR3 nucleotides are TGTGCCAGCAGCGTCCTGGCGGCCCCCTATGGCTACACCTTC. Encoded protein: CASSVLAAPYGYTF. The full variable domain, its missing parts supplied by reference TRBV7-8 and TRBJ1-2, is GAGVSQSPRYKVAKRGQDVALRCDPISGHVSLFWYQQALGQGPEFLTYFQNEAQLDKSGLPSDRFFAERPEGSVSTLKIQRTQQEDSAVYLCASSVLAAPYGYTFGSGTRLTVV.

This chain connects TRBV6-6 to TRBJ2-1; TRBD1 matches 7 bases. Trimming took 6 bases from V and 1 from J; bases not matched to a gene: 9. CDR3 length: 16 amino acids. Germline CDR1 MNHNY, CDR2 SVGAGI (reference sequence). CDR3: CASRFDQTGSYNEQFF. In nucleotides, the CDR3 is TGTGCCAGCAGGTTTGACCAGACAGGGTCCTACAATGAGCAGTTCTTC.

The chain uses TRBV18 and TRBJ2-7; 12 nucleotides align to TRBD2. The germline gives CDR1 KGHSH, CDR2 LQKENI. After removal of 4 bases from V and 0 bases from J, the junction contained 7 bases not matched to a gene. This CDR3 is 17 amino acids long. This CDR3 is CASSLGTSGLSSYEQYF. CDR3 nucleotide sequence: TGTGCCAGCTCACTCGGGACTAGCGGGCTGAGCTCCTACGAGCAGTACTTC.

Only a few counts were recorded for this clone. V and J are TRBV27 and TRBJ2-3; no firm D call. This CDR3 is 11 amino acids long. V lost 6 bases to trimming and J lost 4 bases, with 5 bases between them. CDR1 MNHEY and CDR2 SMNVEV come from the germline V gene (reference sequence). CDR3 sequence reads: CASSSADTQYF. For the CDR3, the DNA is TGTGCCAGCAGCTCGGCAGATACGCAGTATTTT.

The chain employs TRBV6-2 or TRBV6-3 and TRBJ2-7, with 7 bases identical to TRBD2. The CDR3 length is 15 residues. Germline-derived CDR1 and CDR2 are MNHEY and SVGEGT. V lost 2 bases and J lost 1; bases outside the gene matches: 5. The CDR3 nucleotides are TGTGCCAGCAGTTACCCGCTAGCGGATTCCTACGAGCAGTACTTC. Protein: CASSYPLADSYEQYF.